One TCR beta chain is described in this entry. What this receptor recognizes is not known. Base qualities were left out, and no much larger clone turns up one base away. The sample belongs to a study of blood T cell repertoires in COVID-19 (TCRdb year 2020). Context from the whole study: Samples from collaborators originated in the United States, Italy and Spain and spanned both the acute and convalescent phases of COVID-19. The sample metadata nearly always contained a de-identified subject ID, COVID-19 status, age in years and sex. Where available, HLA class I and class II types were taken from metadata supplied by the sample provider and were not determined by assay-based typing. The prospective study material was composed of cDNA or gDNA derived from T cells, B-cell-depleted T cells, or PBMCs. Subjects who had been exposed to COVID-19, were actively infected with it, or had recovered from it provided the deeply sampled blood TCRbeta repertoires that made up the dataset. The repertoires were released in a freely available public database meant as a resource for research on the immune response to SARS-CoV-2. Samples came from the ongoing ImmuneRACE study (first 160 participants) plus 1,254 subjects from 6 global collaborators.

TCRbeta CDR3 regions were amplified from genomic DNA using the immunoSEQ Assay, a bias-controlled multiplex PCR. As for the authors' bioinformatics: The number of nucleated cells in each sample was estimated by amplification of reference gene primers within the assay. Sequence reads were collapsed and filtered to measure the absolute abundance of every unique TCRbeta CDR3 rearrangement. For each sample, productive Simpson clonality was calculated by taking the square root of Simpson's diversity index across productive rearrangements. In TCRdb, the immuneACCESS table is reduced to in-frame sequences with V and J assigned. These tables do not hold every clone; where another copy was compared, an unresolved V gene accounts for under half, and the others remain unexplained. V and J calls and clone size are copied from that table; D and trimming were computed from the DNA. Recorded for this sample are some 42,000 clones; approximately 90% of them occurred a single time. Jointly, the top ten make up roughly 10% of the sample.

The cysteine opens and the phenylalanine closes a CDR3 of 12 amino acids. This entry keeps only the CDR3 DNA: 36 bases, framed from base 1. Reading the germline V gene (reference sequence) gives CDR1 DFQATT and CDR2 SNEGSKA. Trimming at the junction amounts to 3 bases on V and 2 bases on J, and the germline ends lie 7 bases apart. Results and caveats for the whole study, not just this receptor: Clinical and demographic metadata were provided uncurated, with the amount varying by source and participant.

Whole blood was collected in K2EDTA tubes by collaborating institutions according to the institutions' own protocols. Collaborator samples were shipped for TCRbeta analysis as frozen whole blood, isolated PBMCs, or DNA extracted from either sample type. The receptor chain draws on TRBV20-1 and TRBJ2-5, with a tentative D gene TRBD1 over 5 matching bases. Material for sequencing was peripheral blood. This TCR was sampled from a man aged 50-59 years with active COVID-19. DNA sequence: TGCAGTGCTAGTCAGGGTCAAGAGACCCAGTACTTC. Its product reads: CSASQGQETQYF.